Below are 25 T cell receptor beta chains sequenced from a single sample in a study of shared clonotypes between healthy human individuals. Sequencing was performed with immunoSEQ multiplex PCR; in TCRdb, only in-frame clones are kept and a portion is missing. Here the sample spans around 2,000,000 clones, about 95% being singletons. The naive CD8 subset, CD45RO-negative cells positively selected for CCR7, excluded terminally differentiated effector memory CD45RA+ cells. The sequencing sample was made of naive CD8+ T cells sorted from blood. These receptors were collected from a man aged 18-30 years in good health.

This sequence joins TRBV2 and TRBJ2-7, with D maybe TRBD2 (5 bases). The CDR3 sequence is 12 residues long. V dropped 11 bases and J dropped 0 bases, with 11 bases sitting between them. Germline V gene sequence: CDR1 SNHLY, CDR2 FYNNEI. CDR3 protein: CAGGWSSYEQYF. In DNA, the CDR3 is TGTGCCGGAGGCTGGTCCTCCTACGAGCAGTACTTC.

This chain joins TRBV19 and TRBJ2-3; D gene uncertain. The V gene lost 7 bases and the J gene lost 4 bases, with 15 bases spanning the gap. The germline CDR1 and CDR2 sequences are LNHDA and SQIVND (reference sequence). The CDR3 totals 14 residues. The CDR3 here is CASKWASRADTQYF. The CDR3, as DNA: TGTGCCAGTAAATGGGCTTCCCGGGCAGATACGCAGTATTTT.

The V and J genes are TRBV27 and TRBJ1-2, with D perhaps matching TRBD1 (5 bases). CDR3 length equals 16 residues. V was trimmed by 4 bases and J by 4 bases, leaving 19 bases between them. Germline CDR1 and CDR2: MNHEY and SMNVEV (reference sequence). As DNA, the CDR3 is TGTGCCAGCAGTTCTACCCGGGACGGTTGGGTCTATGGCTACACCTTC. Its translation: CASSSTRDGWVYGYTF.

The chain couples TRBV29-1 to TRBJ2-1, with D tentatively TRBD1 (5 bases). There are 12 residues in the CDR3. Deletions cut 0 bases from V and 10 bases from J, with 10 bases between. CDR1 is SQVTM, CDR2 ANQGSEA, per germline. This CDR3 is CSVEDQGREQFF. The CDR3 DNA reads TGCAGCGTTGAAGATCAGGGCAGGGAGCAGTTCTTC.

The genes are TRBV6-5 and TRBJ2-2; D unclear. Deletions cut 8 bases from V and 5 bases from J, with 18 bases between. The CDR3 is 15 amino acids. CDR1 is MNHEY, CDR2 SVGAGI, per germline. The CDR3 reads CASQPFATGTGELFF. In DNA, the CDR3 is TGTGCCAGCCAACCCTTCGCTACTGGTACCGGGGAGCTGTTTTTT.

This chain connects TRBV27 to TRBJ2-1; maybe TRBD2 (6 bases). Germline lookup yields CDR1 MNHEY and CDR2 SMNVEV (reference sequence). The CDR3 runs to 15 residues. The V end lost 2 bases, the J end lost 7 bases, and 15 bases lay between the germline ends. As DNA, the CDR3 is TGTGCCAGCAGTTTAACCCGCGGGGCCGGAAATGAGCAGTTCTTC. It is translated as CASSLTRGAGNEQFF.

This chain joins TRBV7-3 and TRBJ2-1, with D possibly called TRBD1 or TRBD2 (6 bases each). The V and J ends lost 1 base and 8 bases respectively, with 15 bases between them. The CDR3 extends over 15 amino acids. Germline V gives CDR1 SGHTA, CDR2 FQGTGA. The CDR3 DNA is TGTGCCAGCAGCTTAATGGGGGGCAGCTTCGATGAGCAGTTCTTC. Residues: CASSLMGGSFDEQFF.

This chain's CDR3 is CTSSQVVNRPMSSYEQYF. Written as DNA, the CDR3 is TGCACCAGCAGCCAAGTCGTAAACAGACCGATGAGCTCCTACGAGCAGTACTTC. This chain joins TRBV1 and TRBJ2-7; the table's D call TRBD1 went unverified against the DNA. TRBV1 is reported as a pseudogene. This CDR3 has 18 residues.

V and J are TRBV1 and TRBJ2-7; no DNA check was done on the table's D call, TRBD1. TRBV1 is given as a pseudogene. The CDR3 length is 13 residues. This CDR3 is CTSRRQGIHEQYF. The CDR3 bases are TGCACCAGCAGGAGACAGGGAATCCACGAGCAGTACTTC.

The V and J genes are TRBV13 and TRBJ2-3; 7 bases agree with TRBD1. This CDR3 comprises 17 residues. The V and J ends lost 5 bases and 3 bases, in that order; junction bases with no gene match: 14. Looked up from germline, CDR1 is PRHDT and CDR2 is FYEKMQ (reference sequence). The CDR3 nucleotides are TGTGCCAGCAGCCCACCTACCCAGGGGGAATTAACAGATACGCAGTATTTT. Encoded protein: CASSPPTQGELTDTQYF.

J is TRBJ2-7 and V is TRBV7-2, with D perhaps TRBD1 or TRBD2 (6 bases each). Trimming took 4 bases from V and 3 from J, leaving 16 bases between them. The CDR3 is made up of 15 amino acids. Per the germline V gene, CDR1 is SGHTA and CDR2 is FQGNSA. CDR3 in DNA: TGTGCCAGCAGCTCCGGGGGCGCGGGATACTACGAGCAGTACTTC. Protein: CASSSGGAGYYEQYF.

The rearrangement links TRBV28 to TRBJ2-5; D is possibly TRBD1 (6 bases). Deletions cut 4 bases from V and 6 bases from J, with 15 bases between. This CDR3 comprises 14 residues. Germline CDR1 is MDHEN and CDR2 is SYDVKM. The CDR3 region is CASSSPDSEQTQYF. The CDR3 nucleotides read TGTGCCAGCAGTTCCCCGGACAGCGAACAGACCCAGTACTTC. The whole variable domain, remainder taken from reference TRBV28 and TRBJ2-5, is DVKVTQSSRYLVKRTGEKVFLECVQDMDHENMFWYRQDPGLGLRLIYFSYDVKMKEKGDIPEGYSVSREKKERFSLILESASTNQTSMYLCASSSPDSEQTQYFGPGTRLLVL.

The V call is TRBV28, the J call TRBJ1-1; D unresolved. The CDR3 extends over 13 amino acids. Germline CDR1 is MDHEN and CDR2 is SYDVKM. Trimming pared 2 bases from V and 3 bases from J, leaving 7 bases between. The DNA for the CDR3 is TGTGCCAGCAGTTTAGCCGGCCACACTGAAGCTTTCTTT. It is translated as CASSLAGHTEAFF.

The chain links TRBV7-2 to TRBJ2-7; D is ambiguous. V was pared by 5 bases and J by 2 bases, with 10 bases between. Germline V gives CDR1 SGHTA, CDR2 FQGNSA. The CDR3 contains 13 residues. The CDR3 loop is CASSRWPTYEQYF. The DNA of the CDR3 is TGTGCCAGCAGCCGCTGGCCAACCTACGAGCAGTACTTC. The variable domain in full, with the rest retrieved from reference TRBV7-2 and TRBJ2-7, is GAGVSQSPSNKVTEKGKDVELRCDPISGHTALYWYRQSLGQGLEFLIYFQGNSAPDKSGLPSDRFSAERTGGSVSTLTIQRTQQEDSAVYLCASSRWPTYEQYFGPGTRLTVT.

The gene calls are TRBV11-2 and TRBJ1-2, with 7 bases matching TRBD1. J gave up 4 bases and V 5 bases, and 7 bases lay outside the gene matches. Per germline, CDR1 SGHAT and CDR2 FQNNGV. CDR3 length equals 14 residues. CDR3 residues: CASSPGQGGYGYTF. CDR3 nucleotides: TGTGCCAGCAGCCCGGGGCAGGGGGGCTATGGCTACACCTTC. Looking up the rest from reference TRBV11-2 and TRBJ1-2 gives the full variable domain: EAGVAQSPRYKIIEKRQSVAFWCNPISGHATLYWYQQILGQGPKLLIQFQNNGVVDDSQLPKDRFSAERLKGVDSTLKIQPAKLEDSAVYLCASSPGQGGYGYTFGSGTRLTVV.

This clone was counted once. Here the CDR3 DNA reads TGCGCCAGCAGCTTGGTTCCAGGGCCAGCCCACGAGCAGTACTTC. Residues: CASSLVPGPAHEQYF. V gene TRBV5-1 combines with J gene TRBJ2-7, with D maybe TRBD1 (5 bases). The CDR3 totals 15 residues. Germline loops: CDR1 SGHRS, CDR2 YFSETQ. V was pared by 0 bases and J by 5 bases, with 15 bases between.

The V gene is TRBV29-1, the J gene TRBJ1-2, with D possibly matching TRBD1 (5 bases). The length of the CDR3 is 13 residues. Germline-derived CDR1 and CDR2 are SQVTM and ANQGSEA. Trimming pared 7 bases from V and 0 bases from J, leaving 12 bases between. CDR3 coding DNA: TGCAGCGCTCGGGACGGATCTAACTATGGCTACACCTTC. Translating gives CSARDGSNYGYTF.

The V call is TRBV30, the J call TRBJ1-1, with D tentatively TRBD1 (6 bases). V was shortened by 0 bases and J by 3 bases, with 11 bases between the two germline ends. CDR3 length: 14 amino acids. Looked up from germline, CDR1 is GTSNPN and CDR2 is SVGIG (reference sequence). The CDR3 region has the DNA TGTGCCTGGAGTGTAGAAGGGGGACACACTGAAGCTTTCTTT. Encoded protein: CAWSVEGGHTEAFF. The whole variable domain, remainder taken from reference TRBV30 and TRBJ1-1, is SQTIHQWPATLVQPVGSPLSLECTVEGTSNPNLYWYRQAAGRGLQLLFYSVGIGQISSEVPQNLSASRPQDRQFILSSKKLLLSDSGFYLCAWSVEGGHTEAFFGQGTRLTVV.

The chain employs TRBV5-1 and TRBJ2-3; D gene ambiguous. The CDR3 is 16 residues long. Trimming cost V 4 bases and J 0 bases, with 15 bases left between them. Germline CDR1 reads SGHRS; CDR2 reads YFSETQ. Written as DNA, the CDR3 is TGCGCCAGCAGCCCCCAGGCGGCCCGTAGCACAGATACGCAGTATTTT. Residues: CASSPQAARSTDTQYF.

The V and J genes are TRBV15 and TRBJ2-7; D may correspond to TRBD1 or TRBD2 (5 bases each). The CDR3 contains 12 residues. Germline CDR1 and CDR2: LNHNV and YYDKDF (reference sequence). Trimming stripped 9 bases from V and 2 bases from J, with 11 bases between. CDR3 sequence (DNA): TGTGCCACTTGGGACGGTGCCTACGAGCAGTACTTC. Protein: CATWDGAYEQYF.

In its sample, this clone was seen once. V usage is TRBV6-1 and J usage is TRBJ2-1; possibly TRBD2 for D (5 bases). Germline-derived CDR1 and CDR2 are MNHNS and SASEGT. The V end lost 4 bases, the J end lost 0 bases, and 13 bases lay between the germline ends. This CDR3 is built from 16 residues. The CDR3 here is CASSVSVPSSYNEQFF. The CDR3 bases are TGTGCCAGCAGTGTTAGCGTTCCGAGCTCCTACAATGAGCAGTTCTTC.

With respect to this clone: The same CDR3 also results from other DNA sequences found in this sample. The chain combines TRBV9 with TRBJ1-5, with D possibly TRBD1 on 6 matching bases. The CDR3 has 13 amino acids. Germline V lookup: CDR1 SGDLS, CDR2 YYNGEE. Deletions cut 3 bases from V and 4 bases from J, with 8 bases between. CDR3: CASSATGNQPQHF. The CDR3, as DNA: TGTGCCAGCAGCGCCACAGGGAATCAGCCCCAGCATTTT.

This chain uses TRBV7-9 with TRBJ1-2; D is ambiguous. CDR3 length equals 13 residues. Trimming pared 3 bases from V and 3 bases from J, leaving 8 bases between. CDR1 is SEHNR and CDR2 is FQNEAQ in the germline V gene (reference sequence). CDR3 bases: TGTGCCAGCAGCTTTGGGGATGACTATGGCTACACCTTC. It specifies CASSFGDDYGYTF. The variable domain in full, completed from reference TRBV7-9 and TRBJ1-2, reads DTGVSQNPRHKITKRGQNVTFRCDPISEHNRLYWYRQTLGQGPEFLTYFQNEAQLEKSRLLSDRFSAERPKGSFSTLEIQRTEQGDSAMYLCASSFGDDYGYTFGSGTRLTVV.

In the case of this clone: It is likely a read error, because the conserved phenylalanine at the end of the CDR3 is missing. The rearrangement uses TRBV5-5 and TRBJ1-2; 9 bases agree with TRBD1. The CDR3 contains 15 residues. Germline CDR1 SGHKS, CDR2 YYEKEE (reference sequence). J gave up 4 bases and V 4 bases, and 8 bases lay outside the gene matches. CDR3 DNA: TGTGCCAGCAGCCAAGAACAGGGGGCCGGCTATGGCTACACCCTC. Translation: CASSQEQGAGYGYTL.

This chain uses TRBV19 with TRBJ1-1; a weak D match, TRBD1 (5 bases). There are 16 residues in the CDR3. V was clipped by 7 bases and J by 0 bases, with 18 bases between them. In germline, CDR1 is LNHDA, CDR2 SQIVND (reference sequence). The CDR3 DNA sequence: TGTGCCAGTAATCTGGGGGGAAGCCGAATGAACACTGAAGCTTTCTTT. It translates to CASNLGGSRMNTEAFF.